These 26 T cell receptor beta chains were all obtained from the same sample, sequenced in a study of naive and memory T cell subsets. Both TRBC1 and TRBC2 were covered by a beta constant-region primer of two equimolar oligonucleotides. Ligated cDNA was amplified by four rounds of PCR with nested alpha and beta constant-region primers and SP2. One entry per CDR3 protein, called by TCRdb with MiXCR from the UMI-ligation and nested PCR reads. The sample consists of around 110,000 distinct CDR3 sequences, 35% to 45% of them appearing once. Sequenced material: central memory CD4+ T cells from blood. Receptors originate from a human donor in good health.

The rearrangement uses TRBV5-1 and TRBJ2-2; no clear D. The germline V gene has CDR1 SGHRS and CDR2 YFSETQ. The CDR3 is 16 residues long. The ends were cut back, 3 bases at V and 5 bases at J, with 17 bases in the middle. This CDR3 is CASSSRLATATGELFF. In nucleotides, the CDR3 is TGCGCCAGCAGCTCCCGACTCGCCACAGCTACCGGGGAGCTGTTTTTT.

A few counts support this clonotype. The chain is built from TRBV6-1 and TRBJ2-3; weak D call: TRBD1 (6 bases). This CDR3 has 12 residues. Deletions cut 5 bases from V and 8 bases from J, with 11 bases between. The germline CDR1 and CDR2 sequences are MNHNS and SASEGT. For the CDR3, the DNA is TGTGCCAGCAGTACACAGGGTTCTACGCAGTATTTT. This sequence encodes CASSTQGSTQYF.

This clonotype has only a few counts. The rearrangement joins TRBV29-1 to TRBJ2-7; 12 bases fit TRBD2. Germline V lookup: CDR1 SQVTM, CDR2 ANQGSEA. After removal of 0 bases from V and 5 bases from J, the junction contained 5 bases not matched to a gene. The CDR3 has 15 residues. The CDR3 bases are TGCAGCGTTGAAGAAACTAGCGGGAGGTTCCACGAGCAGTACTTC. The encoded protein is CSVEETSGRFHEQYF.

The chain employs TRBV6-5 and TRBJ2-4; maybe TRBD2 (5 bases). Trimming took off 6 bases at V and 9 bases at J, with 15 bases between the two ends. Germline assignment: CDR1 MNHEY and CDR2 SVGAGI. There are 13 residues in the CDR3. The CDR3 DNA reads as TGTGCCAGCAGCCCTACTAGGTTTGGCATTCAGTACTTC. Protein sequence: CASSPTRFGIQYF.

The chain couples TRBV5-5 to TRBJ2-3, with D maybe TRBD2 (6 bases). The length of the CDR3 is 14 residues. Trimming stripped 2 bases from V and 8 bases from J, with 15 bases between. Germline CDR1 reads SGHKS; CDR2 reads YYEKEE (reference sequence). CDR3 sequence reads: CASSFPDLASTQYF. The CDR3 nucleotides are TGTGCCAGCAGCTTCCCTGATCTAGCGAGTACGCAGTATTTT.

The V gene is TRBV12-3 or TRBV12-4, the J gene TRBJ1-1; a weak D match, TRBD1 (5 bases). The CDR3 runs 12 residues. The V end was cut by 5 bases, the J end by 7 bases, with 11 bases between. This chain's CDR3 is CASSPQGNEAFF. The CDR3 nucleotides are TGTGCCAGCAGTCCGCAGGGAAATGAAGCTTTCTTT.

This clonotype was seen a few times. The rearrangement links TRBV28 to TRBJ1-5, with 7 bases that match TRBD1. The CDR3 is 15 residues long. V gave up 5 bases and J gave up 3 bases; unmatched junction bases: 7. CDR1 MDHEN and CDR2 SYDVKM come from the germline V gene. CDR3 in DNA: TGTGCCAGCAGTCTGACCGGGACAGCCAATCAGCCCCAGCATTTT. The encoded protein is CASSLTGTANQPQHF.

This clonotype was seen more than once but under ten times. The genes are TRBV6-5 and TRBJ2-6; 9 positions match TRBD1. This CDR3 is 17 amino acids long. With V trimmed by 6 bases and J by 2 bases, 8 bases remained unmatched. CDR1 MNHEY and CDR2 SVGAGI come from the germline V gene. DNA of the CDR3: TGTGCCAGCAGACCAAGGGGACAGGGAGCTGGGGCCAACGTCCTGACTTTC. It translates to CASRPRGQGAGANVLTF.

The chain joins TRBV7-9 to TRBJ1-1, with D hard to call. V dropped 3 bases and J dropped 1 base, with 15 bases sitting between them. CDR3 length: 16 residues. Germline CDR1 reads SEHNR; CDR2 reads FQNEAQ (reference sequence). The CDR3 DNA follows: TGTGCCAGCAGCTTTGACCTCTCTGTTACGAACACTGAAGCTTTCTTT. Its protein is CASSFDLSVTNTEAFF.

This clonotype was picked up a small number of times. The chain joins TRBV4-2 to TRBJ1-5, with D maybe TRBD1 (5 bases). The germline CDR1 and CDR2 sequences are LGHNA and YNFKEQ. The CDR3 totals 14 residues. Trimming took 4 bases from V and 3 from J, leaving 10 bases between them. The chain's CDR3 is CASSRTGDNQPQHF. The CDR3 bases are TGTGCCAGCAGCCGCACAGGTGACAATCAGCCCCAGCATTTT.

This rearrangement joins TRBV15 to TRBJ2-5, with unresolved D. The CDR3 extends over 15 amino acids. V shed 1 base and J shed 5 bases, with 14 bases lying between them. CDR1 is LNHNV, CDR2 YYDKDF, per germline (reference sequence). The CDR3 nucleotides read TGTGCCACCAGCAGAGCTGGTTCGGCCTCGGAGACCCAGTACTTC. Translation: CATSRAGSASETQYF. The variable domain in full, with the rest retrieved from reference TRBV15 and TRBJ2-5, is DAMVIQNPRYQVTQFGKPVTLSCSQTLNHNVMYWYQQKSSQAPKLLFHYYDKDFNNEADTPDNFQSRRPNTSFCFLDIRSPGLGDTAMYLCATSRAGSASETQYFGPGTRLLVL.

This clonotype turned up a few times. The rearrangement links TRBV18 to TRBJ1-5; D is uncertain. From germline, CDR1 is KGHSH and CDR2 LQKENI. This CDR3 is built from 14 residues. V lost 6 bases and J lost 1, with 10 bases in between. CDR3 protein: CASSLRESNQPQHF. Written as DNA, the CDR3 is TGTGCCAGCTCCCTGAGGGAGAGCAATCAGCCCCAGCATTTT.

This clonotype occurred a few times. The chain has TRBV3-1 and TRBJ2-3; D may be TRBD2 (6 bases). The CDR3 is made up of 15 amino acids. Per germline, CDR1 LGHDT and CDR2 YNNKEL (reference sequence). The V end was cut by 1 base, the J end by 1 base, with 9 bases between. CDR3 nucleotide sequence: TGTGCCAGCAGCCAAGGAGGACTACGCACAGATACGCAGTATTTT. This encodes CASSQGGLRTDTQYF.

This clonotype was counted only a few times. The chain combines TRBV5-5 with TRBJ2-4; D is unresolved. The CDR3 runs to 16 residues. In germline, CDR1 is SGHKS, CDR2 YYEKEE (reference sequence). V was shortened by 4 bases and J by 0 bases, with 14 bases between the two germline ends. CDR3 sequence reads: CASSPDRTTAKNIQYF. The CDR3 DNA is TGTGCCAGCAGCCCGGACCGTACTACAGCCAAAAACATTCAGTACTTC.

This chain joins TRBV28 and TRBJ1-1, with D maybe TRBD1 (5 bases). The germline V gene encodes CDR1 MDHEN and CDR2 SYDVKM. Trimming shortened V by 4 bases and J by 2 bases, and 23 bases separated the two germline ends. This CDR3 has 18 residues. The CDR3 sequence: CASSSINPRAGSNTEAFF. In DNA form, the CDR3 reads TGTGCCAGCAGTTCTATTAACCCTCGGGCAGGGAGTAACACTGAAGCTTTCTTT. Drawing the rest from reference TRBV28 and TRBJ1-1, the complete variable domain is DVKVTQSSRYLVKRTGEKVFLECVQDMDHENMFWYRQDPGLGLRLIYFSYDVKMKEKGDIPEGYSVSREKKERFSLILESASTNQTSMYLCASSSINPRAGSNTEAFFGQGTRLTVV.

The chain links TRBV7-9 to TRBJ1-2; D is undetermined. Germline lookup yields CDR1 SEHNR and CDR2 FQNEAQ (reference sequence). The CDR3 contains 16 residues. V lost 1 base and J lost 4, with 16 bases in between. The chain's CDR3 is CASSLGHSSGFYGYTF. The CDR3 region has the DNA TGTGCCAGCAGCTTAGGACATTCTTCGGGGTTCTATGGCTACACCTTC. The variable domain in full, with the rest retrieved from reference TRBV7-9 and TRBJ1-2, is DTGVSQNPRHKITKRGQNVTFRCDPISEHNRLYWYRQTLGQGPEFLTYFQNEAQLEKSRLLSDRFSAERPKGSFSTLEIQRTEQGDSAMYLCASSLGHSSGFYGYTFGSGTRLTVV.

V gene TRBV29-1 combines with J gene TRBJ2-7, with unresolved D. The CDR3 covers 14 residues. CDR1 and CDR2 (germline): SQVTM, ANQGSEA. The germline V and J ends were trimmed by 3 bases and 4 bases, with 16 bases remaining between them. CDR3: CSVDDGRVGYEQYF. The CDR3 DNA is TGCAGCGTTGACGACGGCCGAGTAGGGTACGAGCAGTACTTC.

V usage is TRBV20-1 and J usage is TRBJ2-1, with a weak D call TRBD2 (6 bases). The V and J ends lost 6 bases and 0 bases respectively, with 18 bases between them. Germline V lookup: CDR1 DFQATT, CDR2 SNEGSKA (reference sequence). The CDR3 is 16 amino acids. Here the CDR3 reads CSAYAAGRSSYNEQFF. CDR3 DNA sequence: TGCAGTGCGTACGCGGCAGGGAGGAGCTCCTACAATGAGCAGTTCTTC.

The table lists this clonotype with a few counts. The chain links TRBV28 to TRBJ1-6; the D is unclear. Germline V gives CDR1 MDHEN, CDR2 SYDVKM. The V and J ends lost 6 bases and 12 bases respectively, with 12 bases between them. The CDR3 loop spans 12 amino acids. CDR3 residues: CASSITPGPLHF. The CDR3 nucleotides are TGTGCCAGCAGCATAACCCCGGGACCCCTCCACTTT. Combining the CDR3 with reference TRBV28 and TRBJ1-6 gives the whole variable domain DVKVTQSSRYLVKRTGEKVFLECVQDMDHENMFWYRQDPGLGLRLIYFSYDVKMKEKGDIPEGYSVSREKKERFSLILESASTNQTSMYLCASSITPGPLHFGNGTRLTVT.

V and J are TRBV29-1 and TRBJ1-5; D might be TRBD1 (5 bases). Germline V gene data show CDR1 as SQVTM and CDR2 as ANQGSEA. Trimming shortened V by 7 bases and J by 7 bases, and 14 bases separated the two germline ends. The CDR3 has 12 residues. This CDR3 is CSAVGVGQPQHF. The CDR3 bases are TGCAGCGCGGTGGGGGTAGGGCAGCCCCAGCATTTT.

The chain uses TRBV18 and TRBJ2-7; no reliable D call. This CDR3 is 13 amino acids long. Germline CDR1 reads KGHSH; CDR2 reads LQKENI. Trimming took off 0 bases at V and 3 bases at J, with 6 bases between the two ends. In nucleotides, the CDR3 is TGTGCCAGCTCACCACCGGATGACTACGAGCAGTACTTC. It yields the protein CASSPPDDYEQYF. The whole variable domain, filled in from reference TRBV18 and TRBJ2-7, reads NAGVMQNPRHLVRRRGQEARLRCSPMKGHSHVYWYRQLPEEGLKFMVYLQKENIIDESGMPKERFSAEFPKEGPSILRIQQVVRGDSAAYFCASSPPDDYEQYFGPGTRLTVT.

The CDR3 region is CAIKRDSSGDTQYF. As DNA, the CDR3 is TGTGCCATCAAACGGGACAGCTCTGGCGATACGCAGTATTTT. This rearrangement joins TRBV10-3 to TRBJ2-3, with 7 bases that match TRBD1. J lost 6 bases, V lost 7 bases, and 10 bases had no gene match. Germline lookup yields CDR1 ENHRY and CDR2 SYGVKD. This CDR3 is built from 14 residues.

This chain joins TRBV28 and TRBJ2-7, with D perhaps matching TRBD2 (6 bases). This CDR3 is built from 15 residues. V was cut by 6 bases and J by 2 bases, with 17 bases left in between. Germline V gene lookup returns CDR1 MDHEN and CDR2 SYDVKM. CDR3 residues: CASSPPGLVTYEQYF. In DNA form, the CDR3 reads TGTGCCAGCAGCCCCCCGGGACTCGTAACCTACGAGCAGTACTTC.

In DNA, the CDR3 is TGTGCCAGCAGTAAAACCGGGACGGCCGGGGAGCTGTTTTTT. Amino acids: CASSKTGTAGELFF. The J gene is TRBJ2-2, the V gene TRBV28; TRBD1 or TRBD2 may be the D gene (5 bases each). Deletions cut 5 bases from V and 6 bases from J, with 13 bases between. The length of the CDR3 is 14 residues. Germline assignment: CDR1 MDHEN and CDR2 SYDVKM.

This clonotype was detected ten times or more. This chain connects TRBV7-2 to TRBJ2-1; 7 nucleotides align to TRBD2. The CDR3 totals 14 residues. The germline V gene has CDR1 SGHTA and CDR2 FQGNSA. V dropped 4 bases and J dropped 2; count of bases not matched to a gene: 2. As DNA, the CDR3 is TGTGCCAGCAGCTCCGGACTAGCCTACAATGAGCAGTTCTTC. This codes for CASSSGLAYNEQFF.

The chain employs TRBV5-1 and TRBJ2-5; 9 bases line up with TRBD2. CDR3 length: 15 amino acids. The V and J ends lost 0 bases and 4 bases, in that order; junction bases with no gene match: 4. CDR1 and CDR2 from the germline V gene are SGHRS and YFSETQ. CDR3 protein: CASSLVSGSGETQYF. CDR3 sequence (DNA): TGCGCCAGCAGCTTGGTTAGCGGGAGTGGAGAGACCCAGTACTTC.